The entry below describes one TCR beta chain. The repertoire was sequenced with immunoSEQ multiplex PCR; TCRdb's copy has only in-frame clones and lacks some. The table has roughly 43,000 clones, 70% to 90% seen once. This sample stems from a study of blood T cell repertoires in COVID-19. Whole-study context: PBMCs, B-cell-depleted T cells, or T cells were the source of the cDNA or gDNA that made up the material.

Sequenced input: peripheral blood. The sequence derives from a human donor in a cohort sampled during active COVID-19.

CDR3 protein: CSASQRAGHQPQHF. For the CDR3, the DNA is TGCAGTGCTAGTCAGAGGGCTGGACATCAGCCCCAGCATTTT. The chain joins TRBV20-1 to TRBJ1-5; no definite D call. The ends were cut back, 3 bases at V and 5 bases at J, with 14 bases in the middle. CDR3 length: 14 residues. CDR1 is DFQATT and CDR2 is SNEGSKA in the germline V gene (reference sequence).